This T cell receptor (beta chain) originates from a study of blood T cells in healthy people across ages (dated by TCRdb to the mid-2010s). Context from the whole study: In model experiments, template switching captured roughly one uniquely barcoded TCR beta cDNA molecule for every two T cells. To avoid experimental bias, donors of different ages were spread randomly across the sequencing lanes. Donors were grouped into four age groups: young (average approximately 16 years), middle-aged (39), aged (approximately 58) and long-lived (approximately 81). To track age-related changes in TCR beta repertoire diversity, the study relied on deep sequencing normalized with unique cDNA molecular identifiers. The study analyzed two additional independent replicas of 1 million unique cDNA reads from the same blood draw for two donors, one aged 18 to 30 and one aged 80 or older.

This clonotype was recorded a few times. Its antigen remains unidentified. Per-base qualities were not stored, and no clone one base away is much larger. Systemically healthy Caucasian individuals from Russia, around 38 in total and aged roughly 6 to 100 years, were included as donors. Roughly 10 milliliters of peripheral blood were collected from each donor into EDTA-treated Vacutainer tubes. PBMCs were isolated by Ficoll-Paque density-gradient centrifugation, with at least 6 million obtained per sample. Total RNA, at least 5 micrograms per sample, was extracted from PBMCs with Trizol reagent. For every donor, an aliquot of PBMCs went through flow cytometry to measure the percentages of naive CD45RAhigh/CD27high T cells. The CDR3 contains 17 residues, cysteine and phenylalanine counted. Here the CDR3 DNA is all that survives: 51 bases in frame from base 1. V loses 1 base, J loses 2 bases, and the germline ends lie 17 bases apart. CDR1 and CDR2 are drawn from the germline V gene: MGHRA, YSYEKL.

Study-wide findings and limitations: Because profiling used bulk unsorted PBMCs, naive and antigen-experienced compartments could not be compared conclusively. Compared with the aged group, more naive CD4+ T cells, fewer expanded clones and increased TCR diversity were shown by the long-lived group, suggesting age selection. Because donor CMV infection status was unknown, age-related changes in expanded clonotypes were potentially confounded. A strong correlation was found between observed TCR beta diversity and the percentage of naive T cells measured by flow cytometry. Estimates of total diversity based on one million sequenced T cells were considered lower bounds and underestimates. Observed TCR beta diversity per million T cells fell roughly linearly with age, and a significant reduction was already apparent by age around 39.

Libraries were prepared through 5' RACE. Sequencing relied on an Illumina HiSeq 2500. A second PCR of 7 to 11 cycles was performed with a sample-barcoded 5' primer and a J-beta primer mix. A template-switch 5' adaptor carrying 12 random nucleotides introduced a unique molecular identifier onto each TCR beta cDNA molecule. Each sample yielded at least 3 million CDR3-containing paired-end reads. First-strand cDNA was synthesized from all RNA with the Mint cDNA synthesis kit, primed by a TRBC-specific oligonucleotide. After uracil-DNA glycosylase treatment, a first 18-cycle PCR used universal primers M1SS and BC2_uni_R on all cDNA. Turning to the authors' computational methods: Normalization of each sample was performed by random selection of 1 million high-quality reads, each carrying a distinct molecular identifier. Instead of being binned into consensus sequences, reads with shared molecular identifiers were discarded. MiTCR, set to a Q25 quality threshold and the strictest error-elimination algorithm, was used for CDR3 identification, clonotype clustering and error correction. Lower-bound total TCR beta diversity was estimated with a nonparametric unseen species model using Euler transformation. TCRdb reran the public reads through fastp at Q25 and MiXCR, keeping productive beta chains. Rows matching on CDR3 protein sequence are summarized as one entry with the most common DNA and genes. TCRdb, rather than the study authors, made the V and J calls. For this sample the table gives roughly 1,800,000 distinct CDR3 sequences, of which about 50% were detected only once. The ten most abundant clones make up approximately 2% of the sample.

Sequenced sample: blood. The rearrangement joined TRBV4-1 to TRBJ1-2; a weak D assignment points to TRBD1 (5 bases agree). The source is a woman in her thirties or forties in good health. The sequenced DNA is TGCGCCAGCAGCCAAGGCGAAGGACACCTTAAGAACTATGGCTACACCTTC. Translated, it gives CASSQGEGHLKNYGYTF.